This T cell receptor beta chain originates from a study of blood T cell repertoires in COVID-19. Across the study: From T cells, B-cell-depleted T cells, or PBMCs came the material, which was cDNA or gDNA.

The repertoire was sequenced with immunoSEQ multiplex PCR; TCRdb's copy has only in-frame clones and lacks some. The sample has fewer than 350,000 clones, roughly 90% seen once. The sequence came from a woman in her thirties with COVID-19, enrolled during active disease. Sequencing input: peripheral blood.

The CDR3, as DNA: TGTGCCAGCAGCTTGGCCGGGAGGGGAACAGATACGCAGTATTTT. It specifies CASSLAGRGTDTQYF. The chain links TRBV5-4 to TRBJ2-3; 8 bases fit TRBD2. With 0 bases clipped from V and 3 bases from J, the junction kept 3 bases outside the gene matches. Germline CDR1 SGHNT, CDR2 YYREEE (reference sequence). The CDR3 runs to 15 residues. The variable domain in full, completed from reference TRBV5-4 and TRBJ2-3, reads ETGVTQSPTHLIKTRGQQVTLRCSSQSGHNTVSWYQQALGQGPQFIFQYYREEENGRGNFPPRFSGLQFPNYSSELNVNALELDDSALYLCASSLAGRGTDTQYFGPGTRLTVL.